The 30 T cell receptor beta chains presented below share a single source sample, sequenced in a study of cytomegalovirus exposure and HLA in healthy donors (dated by TCRdb to the late 2010s). Libraries were prepared through the immunoSEQ multiplex PCR assay. A mixture of 60 forward primers for TCR Vbeta segments and 13 reverse primers for TCR Jbeta segments was used in the multiplex PCR. TCRdb re-hosts the immuneACCESS table, in-frame sequences only. Its copies lack some clones; in the studies checked, an unresolved V gene accounts for under half of them, and the cause for the rest is not known. The sample table lists 100,000 or so clones, around 79% of them with a count of one. The leading ten clones occupy around 5% of the sample. The specimen was PBMCs. All receptors come from a woman aged 40 to 50 in good health and CMV-seronegative.

The CDR3 sequence is CASIPGTGANYGYTF. In DNA, the CDR3 is TGTGCCAGCATACCTGGGACAGGGGCCAACTATGGCTACACCTTC. The V call is TRBV6-1, the J call TRBJ1-2; 10 nucleotides align to TRBD1. The trim removed 7 bases at V and 2 bases at J, leaving 7 bases unmatched. The CDR3 extends over 15 amino acids. Germline-derived CDR1 and CDR2 are MNHNS and SASEGT.

This clone appeared a single time. V usage is TRBV7-9 and J usage is TRBJ1-2; 8 bases agree with TRBD1. Germline CDR1 reads SEHNR; CDR2 reads FQNEAQ (reference sequence). The CDR3 runs 16 residues. The junction had 7 bases not matched to a gene; V was cut back by 0 bases and J by 4 bases. DNA of the CDR3: TGTGCCAGCAGCTTAGCGAACCGGGACAGGTCCTATGGCTACACCTTC. Its protein is CASSLANRDRSYGYTF. Based on the CDR3 plus reference TRBV7-9 and TRBJ1-2, the full variable domain is DTGVSQNPRHKITKRGQNVTFRCDPISEHNRLYWYRQTLGQGPEFLTYFQNEAQLEKSRLLSDRFSAERPKGSFSTLEIQRTEQGDSAMYLCASSLANRDRSYGYTFGSGTRLTVV.

The J gene is TRBJ2-2, the V gene TRBV4-2; 11 bases agree with TRBD2. J lost 6 bases, V lost 4 bases, and 7 bases had no gene match. Germline V CDR1 and CDR2: LGHNA, YNFKEQ. There are 16 residues in the CDR3. The CDR3 region is CASSPSLAGGSGELFF. Written as DNA, the CDR3 is TGTGCCAGCAGCCCGTCCCTAGCGGGGGGATCCGGGGAGCTGTTTTTT.

The gene calls are TRBV2 and TRBJ2-3; D is perhaps TRBD1 (5 bases). CDR3 length: 12 residues. Germline values: CDR1 SNHLY, CDR2 FYNNEI. V was cut by 6 bases and J by 4 bases, with 8 bases left in between. The CDR3 protein is CASRRQSDTQYF. DNA for the CDR3: TGTGCCAGCAGGCGACAGTCAGATACGCAGTATTTT.

The chain joins TRBV10-3 to TRBJ1-5; 7 bases agree with TRBD1. V shed 4 bases, J shed 0 bases, and the junction held 0 bases outside the gene matches. Germline V gives CDR1 ENHRY, CDR2 SYGVKD. This CDR3 has 14 residues. The chain's CDR3 is CAISGDSSNQPQHF. The CDR3 DNA sequence: TGTGCCATCAGTGGGGACAGTAGCAATCAGCCCCAGCATTTT.

The chain joins TRBV5-1 to TRBJ2-1; no firm D call. The CDR3 is made up of 17 amino acids. Germline-derived CDR1 and CDR2 are SGHRS and YFSETQ. Trimming removed 2 bases at V and 2 bases at J, with 17 bases between. The CDR3 loop reads CASSLVGSTLTYNEQFF. The CDR3 nucleotides read TGCGCCAGCAGCTTAGTGGGCTCTACCTTGACCTACAATGAGCAGTTCTTC.

The rearrangement uses TRBV19 and TRBJ1-1; 10 positions match TRBD1. CDR1 is LNHDA, CDR2 SQIVND, per germline (reference sequence). Trimming removed 2 bases from V and 3 bases from J; junction bases left unmatched: 9. CDR3 length: 17 residues. The DNA for the CDR3 is TGTGCCAGTAGTATAAGGGACAGGGGCACTACCTACACTGAAGCTTTCTTT. Protein sequence: CASSIRDRGTTYTEAFF.

The rearrangement links TRBV2 to TRBJ1-5, with 9 bases identical to TRBD1. This CDR3 has 15 amino acids. CDR1 is SNHLY, CDR2 FYNNEI, per germline. V trimming: 7 bases; J trimming: 3 bases; junction bases outside the gene matches: 7. The CDR3 region is CASTGGQGYNQPQHF. The CDR3 nucleotides read TGTGCCAGCACCGGGGGACAGGGATACAATCAGCCCCAGCATTTT.

This clone was detected a few times. J is TRBJ2-3 and V is TRBV11-2; D possibly corresponds to TRBD2 (6 bases). The V gene lost 3 bases and the J gene lost 0 bases, with 16 bases spanning the gap. Germline loops: CDR1 SGHAT, CDR2 FQNNGV. The CDR3 length is 17 residues. The CDR3, as DNA: TGTGCCAGCAGCTTCACCTCTAGCGTCACTAGCACAGATACGCAGTATTTT. This gives the protein CASSFTSSVTSTDTQYF.

The chain combines TRBV27 with TRBJ2-7; D is uncertain. Germline loops: CDR1 MNHEY, CDR2 SMNVEV (reference sequence). Between the trimmed V and J ends, which lost 10 bases and 3 bases, there was a span of 19 bases. The CDR3 consists of 14 residues. CDR3: CATQVPGSLYEQYF. The CDR3 DNA follows: TGTGCCACCCAAGTCCCCGGTTCACTCTACGAGCAGTACTTC.

This chain links TRBV19 with TRBJ2-1; tentatively, D is TRBD2 (6 bases). The CDR3 sequence is 13 residues long. Trimming pared 3 bases from V and 8 bases from J, leaving 11 bases between. Per germline, CDR1 LNHDA and CDR2 SQIVND (reference sequence). The CDR3 is CASSIGGNYEQFF. CDR3 in DNA: TGTGCCAGTAGTATTGGGGGGAACTATGAGCAGTTCTTC. The full variable domain, its missing parts supplied by reference TRBV19 and TRBJ2-1, is DGGITQSPKYLFRKEGQNVTLSCEQNLNHDAMYWYRQDPGQGLRLIYYSQIVNDFQKGDIAEGYSVSREKKESFPLTVTSAQKNPTAFYLCASSIGGNYEQFFGPGTRLTVL.

This clone was detected only a few times. The V gene is TRBV7-9, the J gene TRBJ2-7; D is perhaps TRBD2 (7 bases). V was shortened by 5 bases and J by 3 bases, with 14 bases between the two germline ends. Germline V CDR1 and CDR2: SEHNR, FQNEAQ (reference sequence). The CDR3 contains 14 residues. The CDR3: CASSPRGGGYEQYF. The CDR3 region has the DNA TGTGCCAGCAGCCCCAGAGGGGGGGGCTACGAGCAGTACTTC.

This rearrangement joins TRBV7-9 to TRBJ1-1, with D maybe TRBD1 (5 bases). CDR3 length equals 14 residues. Trimming cost V 3 bases and J 2 bases, with 10 bases left between them. The germline CDR1 and CDR2 sequences are SEHNR and FQNEAQ (reference sequence). The CDR3 reads CASSFTTDNTEAFF. CDR3 sequence (DNA): TGTGCCAGCAGCTTTACGACAGACAACACTGAAGCTTTCTTT.

The chain has TRBV30 and TRBJ1-5; D is undetermined. Germline CDR1 and CDR2: GTSNPN and SVGIG (reference sequence). The CDR3 consists of 13 residues. Deletions cut 5 bases from V and 6 bases from J, with 14 bases between. CDR3 DNA sequence: TGTGCCTGGGCCCCCGGAGGGCGTCAGCCCCAGCATTTT. It is translated as CAWAPGGRQPQHF.

The CDR3 sequence is CASSQATSGVSTDTQYF. CDR3 DNA sequence: TGTGCCAGCAGCCAAGCGACTAGCGGGGTGAGCACAGATACGCAGTATTTT. The chain uses TRBV4-2 and TRBJ2-3; 11 bases match TRBD2. CDR1 and CDR2 from the germline V gene are LGHNA and YNFKEQ. After removal of 1 base from V and 0 bases from J, the junction contained 3 bases not matched to a gene. The CDR3 is 17 residues long.

This chain connects TRBV6-4 to TRBJ1-6; D not certain. Germline V gene data show CDR1 as MRHNA and CDR2 as SNTAGT. V was clipped by 7 bases and J by 7 bases, with 14 bases between them. CDR3 size: 14 residues. CDR3 region: CASTSSPGNSPLHF. In nucleotides, the CDR3 is TGTGCCAGCACCTCGAGCCCGGGAAATTCACCCCTCCACTTT.

V gene TRBV2 combines with J gene TRBJ2-7, with 12 bases aligning to TRBD2. This CDR3 has 18 amino acids. Trimming at V came to 6 bases and at J to 5 bases, leaving 17 bases not matched to a gene. Per the germline V gene, CDR1 is SNHLY and CDR2 is FYNNEI. CDR3 bases: TGTGCCAGCAGCTCCCGCCCTGGGTCTAGCGGGGGGGTCAACGAGCAGTACTTC. Its translation is CASSSRPGSSGGVNEQYF.

The CDR3 DNA is TGTGCCAGCAGTGAAGTAGGACTGACCTCTGGAAACACCATATATTTT. It yields the protein CASSEVGLTSGNTIYF. The chain recombines TRBV2 with TRBJ1-3; D ambiguous. This CDR3 contains 16 residues. Germline V gives CDR1 SNHLY, CDR2 FYNNEI. Trimming took 1 base from V and 0 from J, leaving 10 bases between them.

CDR3: CASSQGGDAEQFF. The DNA for the CDR3 is TGCGCCAGCAGCCAGGGAGGGGACGCTGAGCAGTTCTTC. The chain links TRBV5-1 to TRBJ2-1, with 7 positions matching TRBD2. V lost 4 bases, J lost 9 bases, and 7 bases stayed unmatched. In germline, CDR1 is SGHRS, CDR2 YFSETQ. This CDR3 is 13 amino acids long.

This clone has just one count. The gene calls are TRBV11-3 and TRBJ1-1; 10 bases line up with TRBD1. Trimming removed 4 bases from V and 4 bases from J; junction bases left unmatched: 21. Per germline, CDR1 SGHNT and CDR2 YENEEA. This CDR3 region has 20 residues. This CDR3 reads CASSSGQGRAFGPEITEAFF. In nucleotides, the CDR3 is TGTGCCAGCAGCTCGGGACAGGGGAGGGCGTTTGGTCCGGAAATCACTGAAGCTTTCTTT.

This chain connects TRBV7-2 to TRBJ1-6; D is perhaps TRBD1 (6 bases). The CDR3 is 13 amino acids. Germline CDR1 and CDR2: SGHTA and FQGNSA. The V and J ends lost 5 bases and 9 bases respectively, with 11 bases between them. CDR3 DNA sequence: TGTGCCAGCAGCCCGGACAGCCCTTCACCCCTCCACTTT. This encodes CASSPDSPSPLHF.

The genes are TRBV2 and TRBJ2-3, with TRBD2 identical over 7 bases. V shed 7 bases and J 2 bases; nucleotides not matched to a gene: 6. The CDR3 has 14 amino acids. Germline CDR1 is SNHLY and CDR2 is FYNNEI. The CDR3, as DNA: TGTGCCAGCATATGGGAGGGGATCACAGATACGCAGTATTTT. Translation: CASIWEGITDTQYF.

The CDR3 loop reads CASKGLADTQYF. CDR3 bases: TGTGCCAGCAAGGGGTTGGCAGATACGCAGTATTTT. The rearrangement joins TRBV15 to TRBJ2-3, with D maybe TRBD1 (5 bases). In germline, CDR1 is LNHNV, CDR2 YYDKDF (reference sequence). The CDR3 runs 12 residues. Trimming pared 10 bases from V and 4 bases from J, leaving 12 bases between.

The chain carries TRBV7-9 and TRBJ2-2, with a tentative D call TRBD2 (5 bases). The V end was cut by 5 bases, the J end by 4 bases, with 8 bases between. The CDR3 loop spans 13 amino acids. Germline V gives CDR1 SEHNR, CDR2 FQNEAQ (reference sequence). This chain's CDR3 is CASSDGVTGELFF. CDR3 in DNA: TGTGCCAGCAGCGACGGGGTCACCGGGGAGCTGTTTTTT.

The V gene is TRBV5-8, the J gene TRBJ2-5; possibly TRBD1 for D (6 bases). This CDR3 is built from 15 residues. Germline V lookup: CDR1 SGHTS, CDR2 YDEGEE. V was cut by 3 bases and J by 5 bases, with 17 bases left in between. The CDR3 nucleotides read TGTGCCAGCAGCTCAGACAGGTTGATGAGGGAGACCCAGTACTTC. This translates into CASSSDRLMRETQYF. Variable domain in full (rest from reference TRBV5-8 and TRBJ2-5): EAGVTQSPTHLIKTRGQQATLRCSPISGHTSVYWYQQALGLGLQFLLWYDEGEERNRGNFPPRFSGRQFPNYSSELNVNALELEDSALYLCASSSDRLMRETQYFGPGTRLLVL.

This chain's CDR3 is CASSFRGGKTGELFF. DNA of the CDR3: TGTGCCAGCAGCTTTCGCGGGGGAAAGACCGGGGAGCTGTTTTTT. The genes are TRBV7-8 and TRBJ2-2; 7 bases fit TRBD2. Germline-derived CDR1 and CDR2 are SGHVS and FQNEAQ. V lost 3 bases to trimming and J lost 5 bases; unmatched junction nucleotides: 6. The CDR3 consists of 15 residues.

V and J are TRBV19 and TRBJ2-1; 13 bases fit TRBD2. The CDR3 length is 15 residues. The V gene end was trimmed by 5 bases and the J gene end by 5 bases; junction bases not matched to a gene: 3. The germline V gene encodes CDR1 LNHDA and CDR2 SQIVND (reference sequence). DNA of the CDR3: TGTGCCAGTAGTCTTGGGACTAGCGGGAACAATGAGCAGTTCTTC. Residues: CASSLGTSGNNEQFF.

CDR3 protein: CASSLRPGGGLETQYF. As DNA, the CDR3 is TGTGCCAGCAGCCTTCGCCCTGGCGGAGGGCTTGAGACCCAGTACTTC. This rearrangement joins TRBV7-6 to TRBJ2-5, with D possibly matching TRBD2 (6 bases). The CDR3 is 16 residues long. Germline values: CDR1 SGHVS, CDR2 FNYEAQ. V was cut by 5 bases and J by 5 bases, with 21 bases left in between.

This clone was found a few times. The V call is TRBV6-1, the J call TRBJ1-1, with D possibly matching TRBD1 (5 bases). Trimming left V 4 bases short and J 1 base short, with 7 bases between. The CDR3 has 13 residues. Per germline, CDR1 MNHNS and CDR2 SASEGT. For the CDR3, the DNA is TGTGCCAGCAGTGTGGGGGGGAACACTGAAGCTTTCTTT. Protein: CASSVGGNTEAFF.

This clone was seen only once. CDR3 loop: CASSGDRGVGDTQYF. Here the CDR3 DNA reads TGTGCCAGCAGTGGCGACAGGGGGGTGGGAGATACGCAGTATTTT. The chain combines TRBV2 with TRBJ2-3, with 9 bases aligning to TRBD1. Germline loops: CDR1 SNHLY, CDR2 FYNNEI. V gave up 4 bases and J gave up 5 bases; unmatched junction bases: 7. The CDR3 length is 15 residues.